Below are 18 T cell receptor beta chains sequenced from a single sample in a study of blood T cell repertoires in COVID-19. Here immunoSEQ multiplex PCR was the method, and the copy in TCRdb shows in-frame clones only, minus some. The sample records 77,000 or so clones, approximately 85% being singletons. The specimen was peripheral blood. These receptors all stem from a man older than 75 with acute or convalescent COVID-19.

This chain connects TRBV9 to TRBJ2-5; tentative D call: TRBD2 (6 bases). V was pared by 0 bases and J by 2 bases, with 11 bases between. The germline V gene has CDR1 SGDLS and CDR2 YYNGEE. The CDR3 runs to 15 residues. This chain's CDR3 is CASSVVGGLQETQYF. The CDR3 nucleotides are TGTGCCAGCAGCGTAGTCGGGGGTCTTCAAGAGACCCAGTACTTC.

J is TRBJ1-1 and V is TRBV5-6; D might be TRBD1 (5 bases). The CDR3 consists of 13 residues. The V end was cut by 4 bases, the J end by 8 bases, with 15 bases between. CDR1 SGHDT and CDR2 YYEEEE come from the germline V gene. The CDR3 DNA reads as TGTGCCAGCAGCCGCCTCCAGGGTTCGGAAGCTTTCTTT. Protein: CASSRLQGSEAFF.

This clone was observed a few times. This chain uses TRBV24-1 with TRBJ1-5, with 8 bases identical to TRBD1. CDR3 size: 14 residues. V was pared by 3 bases and J by 11 bases, with 8 bases of the junction left unmatched. The germline gives CDR1 KGHDR, CDR2 SFDVKD. The CDR3 bases are TGTGCCACCAGTGATACAGGGGGGAATGCGGCCCAGCATTTT. Its translation: CATSDTGGNAAQHF.

This clone has ten or more counts. The chain joins TRBV9 to TRBJ2-7; D possibly corresponds to TRBD2 (5 bases). Trimming pared 2 bases from V and 0 bases from J, leaving 21 bases between. This CDR3 has 18 amino acids. Germline V gene sequence: CDR1 SGDLS, CDR2 YYNGEE. CDR3: CASSVSSGGLLSSYEQYF. The CDR3 DNA follows: TGTGCCAGCAGCGTGTCCTCCGGAGGACTCCTGAGCTCCTACGAGCAGTACTTC.

The V call is TRBV18, the J call TRBJ2-5; 7 bases match TRBD1. CDR1 and CDR2 from the germline V gene are KGHSH and LQKENI. V dropped 3 bases and J dropped 3; count of bases not matched to a gene: 7. The CDR3 covers 15 residues. The CDR3 DNA is TGTGCCAGCTCACCGGTACAGGGGTGGGAAGAGACCCAGTACTTC. It yields the protein CASSPVQGWEETQYF.

The CDR3 sequence is CASSSQPPSGSTDTQYF. CDR3 sequence (DNA): TGTGCCAGCAGCTCCCAGCCGCCTAGCGGGAGCACAGATACGCAGTATTTT. The genes are TRBV3-1 (or the pseudogene TRBV3-2) and TRBJ2-3; 8 bases are shared with TRBD2. V shed 5 bases, J shed 0 bases, and the junction held 10 bases outside the gene matches. This CDR3 comprises 17 residues. Germline CDR1 and CDR2: LGHDT and YNNKEL (reference sequence).

This clone was seen more than once but under ten times. The chain is built from TRBV6-1 and TRBJ1-3, with 7 bases identical to TRBD1. V lost 4 bases and J lost 0; bases outside the gene matches: 6. CDR3 length: 16 residues. The germline V gene encodes CDR1 MNHNS and CDR2 SASEGT. CDR3 protein: CASSADRAFSGNTIYF. CDR3 coding DNA: TGTGCCAGCAGTGCAGACAGGGCCTTCTCTGGAAACACCATATATTTT.

V is TRBV10-1 and J is TRBJ2-2; 10 positions match TRBD2. The V segment lost 5 bases and the J segment 5 bases; nucleotides outside the gene matches: 5. There are 15 residues in the CDR3. From germline, CDR1 is WNHNN and CDR2 SYGVQD (reference sequence). The DNA for the CDR3 is TGCGCCAGCAGTCCTAGCGGGAGAGGGACCGGGGAGCTGTTTTTT. Residues: CASSPSGRGTGELFF.

The V gene is TRBV11-2, the J gene TRBJ2-2; D possibly corresponds to TRBD1 (6 bases). The length of the CDR3 is 13 residues. CDR1 is SGHAT and CDR2 is FQNNGV in the germline V gene. Between the trimmed V and J ends, which lost 6 bases and 4 bases, there was a span of 9 bases. The CDR3 is CASRTGLTGELFF. In DNA, the CDR3 is TGTGCCAGCAGGACAGGTCTCACCGGGGAGCTGTTTTTT.

Only a few counts were recorded for this clone. The chain combines TRBV6-2 or TRBV6-3 with TRBJ1-5, with TRBD1 identical over 9 bases. Germline V gives CDR1 MNHEY, CDR2 SVGEGT. The J segment lost 3 bases and the V segment lost 2 bases, leaving 2 bases of the junction unmatched. There are 15 residues in the CDR3. DNA for the CDR3: TGTGCCAGCAGTTACCGGGACAGGGTCAATCAGCCCCAGCATTTT. It translates to CASSYRDRVNQPQHF.

CDR3 DNA sequence: TGTGCCAGCAGCGCCAATGTAGGGGGGAACACTGAAGCTTTCTTT. Residues: CASSANVGGNTEAFF. This chain links TRBV6-5 with TRBJ1-1; D is possibly TRBD1 (6 bases). This CDR3 region has 15 residues. With 6 bases removed from V and 1 base from J, the gap between germline ends came to 15 bases. CDR1 is MNHEY, CDR2 SVGAGI, per germline.

The chain combines TRBV6-2 or TRBV6-3 with TRBJ2-1; unclear D gene. CDR3 length: 12 amino acids. Germline CDR1 is MNHEY and CDR2 is SVGEGT. Trimming removed 2 bases at V and 16 bases at J, with 15 bases between. CDR3 sequence (DNA): TGTGCCAGCAGTTACGCCCGTGTAGTCGCCTTCTTC. Protein: CASSYARVVAFF.

The V gene is TRBV5-1, the J gene TRBJ1-2; a possible D gene is TRBD1 (5 bases). This CDR3 comprises 14 residues. The V end was cut by 0 bases, the J end by 6 bases, with 12 bases between. Per the germline V gene, CDR1 is SGHRS and CDR2 is YFSETQ. CDR3 nucleotide sequence: TGCGCCAGCAGCTTGGAGGGTCAGGGTAATGGCTACACCTTC. Translation: CASSLEGQGNGYTF.

The chain recombines TRBV4-3 with TRBJ2-7, with TRBD1 matching over 7 bases. CDR1 is LGHNA and CDR2 is YSLEER in the germline V gene. The J segment lost 3 bases and the V segment lost 3 bases, leaving 5 bases of the junction unmatched. This CDR3 region has 14 residues. CDR3 residues: CASSQVRGSYEQYF. CDR3 coding DNA: TGCGCCAGCAGCCAGGTCAGGGGGAGCTACGAGCAGTACTTC.

The chain is built from TRBV25-1 and TRBJ1-4; perhaps TRBD1 as D (6 bases). There are 15 residues in the CDR3. Trimming removed 1 base at V and 8 bases at J, with 14 bases between. Germline loops: CDR1 MGHDK, CDR2 SYGVNS. CDR3 residues: CASSELGAGTEKLFF. DNA for the CDR3: TGTGCCAGCAGTGAATTGGGGGCAGGGACCGAAAAACTGTTTTTT.

Only a few counts were recorded for this clone. The rearrangement uses TRBV5-4 and TRBJ2-5; possible D gene TRBD2, 6 bases. There are 15 residues in the CDR3. Germline V lookup: CDR1 SGHNT, CDR2 YYREEE (reference sequence). V was shortened by 3 bases and J by 5 bases, with 17 bases between the two germline ends. CDR3 sequence: CASSSSWRVGETQYF. DNA for the CDR3: TGTGCCAGCAGCTCGTCATGGAGGGTGGGCGAGACCCAGTACTTC.

The V call is TRBV6-5, the J call TRBJ1-4, with 11 positions matching TRBD1. Germline CDR1 is MNHEY and CDR2 is SVGAGI. Trimming removed 4 bases from V and 8 bases from J; junction bases left unmatched: 3. The CDR3 contains 14 residues. CDR3 DNA: TGTGCCAGCAGTTTCGGACAGGGGGCCGAAAAACTGTTTTTT. It translates to CASSFGQGAEKLFF.

The chain combines TRBV13 with TRBJ1-1; TRBD1 matches at 12 bases. The CDR3 is 16 amino acids. The J segment lost 1 base and the V segment lost 3 bases, leaving 3 bases of the junction unmatched. Per germline, CDR1 PRHDT and CDR2 FYEKMQ (reference sequence). In DNA form, the CDR3 reads TGTGCCAGCAGCTTCGGGACAGGGGGCGCGAACACTGAAGCTTTCTTT. Translated, it gives CASSFGTGGANTEAFF.